The 10 T cell receptor beta chains in this list originate from one sample, sequenced in a study of cytomegalovirus exposure and HLA in healthy donors. The PCR contained 60 Vbeta and 13 Jbeta primers. Profiling relied on immunoSEQ multiplex PCR, and the TCRdb table lists in-frame clones only, not all of them. The top ten hold roughly 10% of the sample, which has 150,000 or so clones, around 80% seen once. Sequencing was carried out using PBMCs. These TCRs come from a young man in good health and CMV-seropositive.

This chain joins TRBV19 and TRBJ2-7; D possibly corresponds to TRBD2 (6 bases). V was clipped by 5 bases and J by 3 bases, with 17 bases between them. Per germline, CDR1 LNHDA and CDR2 SQIVND (reference sequence). This CDR3 has 15 residues. This chain's CDR3 is CASSPGLEGGYEQYF. The CDR3 nucleotides read TGTGCCAGTAGTCCCGGGTTGGAGGGAGGCTACGAGCAGTACTTC.

The chain joins TRBV27 to TRBJ2-1; 8 nucleotides match TRBD2. The junction had 8 bases not matched to a gene; V was cut back by 3 bases and J by 7 bases. Germline assignment: CDR1 MNHEY and CDR2 SMNVEV (reference sequence). The CDR3 runs to 15 residues. The CDR3 reads CASSFSSGSGNEQFF. CDR3 bases: TGTGCCAGCAGTTTCTCTAGCGGGTCGGGTAATGAGCAGTTCTTC.

This chain joins TRBV19 and TRBJ2-5, with D uncertain. Germline CDR1 and CDR2: LNHDA and SQIVND (reference sequence). V was cut by 6 bases and J by 5 bases, with 19 bases left in between. The CDR3 contains 15 residues. This chain's CDR3 is CASSQGPSIGETQYF. The CDR3, as DNA: TGTGCCAGTAGCCAAGGTCCTTCCATCGGGGAGACCCAGTACTTC.

This clone was recorded only once. V is TRBV18 and J is TRBJ1-5, with TRBD1 matching over 11 bases. V gave up 3 bases and J gave up 6 bases; unmatched junction bases: 13. The CDR3 contains 18 residues. The V gene's germline CDR1 is KGHSH and CDR2 LQKENI. The CDR3 loop is CASSPYPAGQGVGQPQHF. In DNA, the CDR3 is TGTGCCAGCTCACCGTACCCTGCGGGACAGGGGGTGGGTCAGCCCCAGCATTTT.

The CDR3 protein is CASSVGDSNQPQHF. CDR3 DNA: TGTGCCAGCAGCGTAGGAGATAGCAATCAGCCCCAGCATTTT. V usage is TRBV9 and J usage is TRBJ1-5; D remains ambiguous. Trimming cost V 0 bases and J 0 bases, with 4 bases left between them. The germline CDR1 and CDR2 sequences are SGDLS and YYNGEE. The CDR3 extends over 14 amino acids. The whole variable domain, filled in from reference TRBV9 and TRBJ1-5, reads DSGVTQTPKHLITATGQRVTLRCSPRSGDLSVYWYQQSLDQGLQFLIQYYNGEERAKGNILERFSAQQFPDLHSELNLSSLELGDSALYFCASSVGDSNQPQHFGDGTRLSIL.

The chain couples TRBV28 to TRBJ2-1, with TRBD1 matching over 7 bases. CDR3 length: 18 amino acids. Germline trimming cut 4 bases from V and 6 bases from J; bases unmatched to any gene: 18. CDR1 MDHEN and CDR2 SYDVKM come from the germline V gene. CDR3: CASSSPRDPQGVLNEQFF. Written as DNA, the CDR3 is TGTGCCAGCAGTTCCCCTCGGGATCCCCAGGGGGTACTCAATGAGCAGTTCTTC.

V is TRBV5-1 and J is TRBJ2-7, with TRBD2 matching 13 bases. Germline-derived CDR1 and CDR2 are SGHRS and YFSETQ. The CDR3 extends over 17 amino acids. J gave up 7 bases and V 3 bases, and 13 bases lay outside the gene matches. The DNA of the CDR3 is TGCGCCAGCAGCTCGGGACTAGCGGGAACTACGGCGGGGGAGCAGTACTTC. This codes for CASSSGLAGTTAGEQYF.

This clone was detected once. The genes are TRBV27 and TRBJ2-1; TRBD2 aligns across 9 bases. This CDR3 has 13 residues. With V trimmed by 6 bases and J by 8 bases, 5 bases remained unmatched. Germline V gene sequence: CDR1 MNHEY, CDR2 SMNVEV (reference sequence). The CDR3 region is CASRREGTHEQFF. The DNA for the CDR3 is TGTGCCAGCAGGCGGGAGGGAACCCATGAGCAGTTCTTC.

The chain is built from TRBV5-1 and TRBJ2-3; 11 bases align to TRBD2. Looked up from germline, CDR1 is SGHRS and CDR2 is YFSETQ. The CDR3 totals 15 residues. Trimming at V came to 4 bases and at J to 2 bases, leaving 3 bases not matched to a gene. CDR3 loop: CASSGTSGYTDTQYF. CDR3 DNA sequence: TGCGCCAGCAGCGGGACTAGCGGCTACACAGATACGCAGTATTTT. Using reference TRBV5-1 and TRBJ2-3 for the parts outside the CDR3, the full variable domain is KAGVTQTPRYLIKTRGQQVTLSCSPISGHRSVSWYQQTPGQGLQFLFEYFSETQRNKGNFPGRFSGRQFSNSRSEMNVSTLELGDSALYLCASSGTSGYTDTQYFGPGTRLTVL.

This chain connects TRBV5-6 to TRBJ2-3, with 8 bases identical to TRBD2. The CDR3 covers 17 residues. Germline V gene data show CDR1 as SGHDT and CDR2 as YYEEEE. Trimming removed 2 bases from V and 2 bases from J; junction bases left unmatched: 10. The CDR3 region is CASSFSPVAGNTDTQYF. CDR3 DNA: TGTGCCAGCAGCTTTAGCCCTGTAGCGGGAAACACAGATACGCAGTATTTT.